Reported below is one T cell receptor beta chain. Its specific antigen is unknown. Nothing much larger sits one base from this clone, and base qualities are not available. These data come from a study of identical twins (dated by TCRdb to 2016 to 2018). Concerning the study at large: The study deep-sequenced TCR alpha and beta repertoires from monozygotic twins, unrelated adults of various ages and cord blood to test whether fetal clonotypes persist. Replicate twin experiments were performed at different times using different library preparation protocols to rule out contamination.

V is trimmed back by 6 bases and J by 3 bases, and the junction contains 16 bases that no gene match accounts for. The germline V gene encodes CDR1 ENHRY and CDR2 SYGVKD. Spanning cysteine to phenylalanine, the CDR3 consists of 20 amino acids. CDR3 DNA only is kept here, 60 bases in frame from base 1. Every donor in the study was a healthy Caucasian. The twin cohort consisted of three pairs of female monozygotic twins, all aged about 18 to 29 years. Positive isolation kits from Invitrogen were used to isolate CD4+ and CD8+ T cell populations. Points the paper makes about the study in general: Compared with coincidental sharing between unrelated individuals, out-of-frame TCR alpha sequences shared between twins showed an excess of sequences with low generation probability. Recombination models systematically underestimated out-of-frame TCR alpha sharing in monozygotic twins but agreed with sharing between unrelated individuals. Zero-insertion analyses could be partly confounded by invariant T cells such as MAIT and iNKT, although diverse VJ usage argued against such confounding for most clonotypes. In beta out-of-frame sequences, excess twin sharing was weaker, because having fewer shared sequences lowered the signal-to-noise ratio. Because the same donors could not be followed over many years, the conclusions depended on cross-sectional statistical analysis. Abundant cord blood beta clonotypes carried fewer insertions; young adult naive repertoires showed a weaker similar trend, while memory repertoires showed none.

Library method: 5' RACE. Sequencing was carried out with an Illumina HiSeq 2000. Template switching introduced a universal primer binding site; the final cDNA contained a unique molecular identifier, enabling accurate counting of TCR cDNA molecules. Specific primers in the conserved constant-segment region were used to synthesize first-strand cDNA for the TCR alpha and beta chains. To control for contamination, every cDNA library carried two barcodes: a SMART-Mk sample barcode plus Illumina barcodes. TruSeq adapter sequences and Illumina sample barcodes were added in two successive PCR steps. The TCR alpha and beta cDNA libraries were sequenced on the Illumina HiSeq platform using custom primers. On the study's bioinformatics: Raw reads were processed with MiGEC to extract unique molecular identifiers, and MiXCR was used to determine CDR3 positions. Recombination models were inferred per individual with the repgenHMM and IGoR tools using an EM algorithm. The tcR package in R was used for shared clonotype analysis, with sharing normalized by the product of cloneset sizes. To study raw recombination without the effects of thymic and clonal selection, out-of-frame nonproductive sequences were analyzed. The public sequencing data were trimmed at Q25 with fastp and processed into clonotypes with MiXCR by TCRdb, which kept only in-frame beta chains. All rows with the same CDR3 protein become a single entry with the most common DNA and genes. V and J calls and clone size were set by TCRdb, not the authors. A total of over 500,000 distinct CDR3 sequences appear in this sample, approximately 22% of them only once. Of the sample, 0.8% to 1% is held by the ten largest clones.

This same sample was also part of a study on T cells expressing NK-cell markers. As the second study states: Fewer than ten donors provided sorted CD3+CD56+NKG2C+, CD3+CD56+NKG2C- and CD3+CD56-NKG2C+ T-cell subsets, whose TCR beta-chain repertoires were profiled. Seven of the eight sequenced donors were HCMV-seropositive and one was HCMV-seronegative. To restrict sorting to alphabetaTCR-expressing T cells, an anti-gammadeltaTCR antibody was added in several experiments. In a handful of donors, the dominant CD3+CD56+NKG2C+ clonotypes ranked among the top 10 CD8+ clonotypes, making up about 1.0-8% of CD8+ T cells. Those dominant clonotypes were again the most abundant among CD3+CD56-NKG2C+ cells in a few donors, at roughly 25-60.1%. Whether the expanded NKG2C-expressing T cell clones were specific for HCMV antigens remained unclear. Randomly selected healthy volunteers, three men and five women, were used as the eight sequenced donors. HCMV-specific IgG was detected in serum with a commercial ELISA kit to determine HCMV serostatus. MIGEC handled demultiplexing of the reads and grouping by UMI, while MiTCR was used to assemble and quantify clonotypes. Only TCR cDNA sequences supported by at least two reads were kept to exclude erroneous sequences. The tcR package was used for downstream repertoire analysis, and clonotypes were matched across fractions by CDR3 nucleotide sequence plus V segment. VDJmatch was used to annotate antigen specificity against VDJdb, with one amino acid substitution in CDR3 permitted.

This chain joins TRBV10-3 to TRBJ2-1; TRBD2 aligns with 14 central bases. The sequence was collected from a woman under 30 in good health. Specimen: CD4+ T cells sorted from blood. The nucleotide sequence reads TGTGCCATCAGGGTGGGGGGACTAGCGGGAGTTAAAGTATACTACAATGAGCAGTTCTTC. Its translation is CAIRVGGLAGVKVYYNEQFF.